The present T cell receptor (beta chain) was sequenced within a study of T cell responses to AZD1222 COVID-19 vaccine. The assay was immunoSEQ multiplex PCR, and TCRdb's table has in-frame clones only and misses some. Of tens of thousands of clones listed, roughly 89% are singletons. The length of the CDR3 is 16 residues. J was trimmed by 3 bases and V by 0 bases; bases with no gene match: 4. CDR1 is SGHNT and CDR2 is YYREEE in the germline V gene (reference sequence). The receptor was isolated from an adult who received the AZD1222 COVID-19 vaccine. The source was peripheral blood, collected 28 days after the second AZD1222 dose. The J gene is TRBJ2-1, the V gene TRBV5-4, with 9 bases aligning to TRBD1. The CDR3 bases are TGTGCCAGCAGCTTGGCGGGGGACAGGGTCTACAATGAGCAGTTCTTC. Residues: CASSLAGDRVYNEQFF.